This entry lists 17 T cell receptor beta chains sequenced from one sample in a study of blood T cell repertoires in COVID-19. Assay: immunoSEQ multiplex PCR; the TCRdb copy retains only in-frame clones and omits some. The sample lists around 180,000 clones, less than 90% occurring once. The sequenced sample was peripheral blood. These receptor sequences come from a man in his 60s with acute or convalescent COVID-19.

This chain links TRBV7-2 with TRBJ2-7; 7 bases line up with TRBD1. The CDR3 contains 13 residues. Germline CDR1 reads SGHTA; CDR2 reads FQGNSA. V lost 7 bases to trimming and J lost 3 bases; unmatched junction nucleotides: 6. The CDR3 reads CASTLGGSYEQYF. CDR3 coding DNA: TGTGCCAGCACCCTAGGGGGCAGCTACGAGCAGTACTTC.

The chain joins TRBV7-3 to TRBJ1-1, with 9 bases that match TRBD1. Germline CDR1 SGHTA, CDR2 FQGTGA. V dropped 1 base and J dropped 1; count of bases not matched to a gene: 1. The CDR3 has 15 amino acids. DNA of the CDR3: TGTGCCAGCAGCTTAAGGGGACAGGGGAACACTGAAGCTTTCTTT. Its protein product is CASSLRGQGNTEAFF.

This clone was counted once. This chain links TRBV4-1 with TRBJ1-5, with 8 bases lining up with TRBD1. The CDR3 length is 16 residues. V was clipped by 0 bases and J by 2 bases; unmatched bases: 3. Germline-derived CDR1 and CDR2 are MGHRA and YSYEKL. CDR3 region: CASSQDDRGGNQPQHF. CDR3 bases: TGCGCCAGCAGCCAAGATGACAGGGGCGGCAATCAGCCCCAGCATTTT.

The chain carries TRBV9 and TRBJ2-3; a possible D gene is TRBD1 (5 bases). This CDR3 is built from 12 residues. Trimming removed 3 bases from V and 9 bases from J, with 11 bases in between. Germline V gives CDR1 SGDLS, CDR2 YYNGEE. CDR3 coding DNA: TGTGCCAGCAGCGGGCCAGGGATAACGCAGTATTTT. It translates to CASSGPGITQYF.

CDR3 residues: CASNMGGGGGQETQYF. In DNA form, the CDR3 reads TGTGCCAGCAATATGGGAGGGGGAGGCGGGCAAGAGACCCAGTACTTC. The chain carries TRBV5-5 and TRBJ2-5; perhaps TRBD2 as D (7 bases). CDR1 is SGHKS, CDR2 YYEKEE, per germline (reference sequence). The CDR3 totals 16 residues. With 6 bases removed from V and 2 bases from J, the gap between germline ends came to 20 bases.

J is TRBJ2-7 and V is TRBV6-5, with 7 bases lining up with TRBD1. The CDR3 has 15 amino acids. Germline trimming cut 5 bases from V and 1 base from J; bases unmatched to any gene: 8. From germline, CDR1 is MNHEY and CDR2 SVGAGI. The CDR3 loop is CASSTTGAKSYEQYF. In DNA, the CDR3 is TGTGCCAGCAGTACCACAGGGGCGAAGTCCTACGAGCAGTACTTC.

The chain is built from TRBV28 and TRBJ2-3; TRBD2 aligns across 12 bases. V shed 2 bases and J 5 bases; nucleotides not matched to a gene: 20. The germline CDR1 and CDR2 sequences are MDHEN and SYDVKM. This CDR3 is built from 21 residues. CDR3 in amino acids: CASSLPRLGLAGGPGKDTQYF. In nucleotides, the CDR3 is TGTGCCAGCAGTTTACCCCGCCTCGGTCTAGCGGGAGGGCCAGGTAAAGATACGCAGTATTTT.

The gene calls are TRBV5-3 and TRBJ1-5; the D gene is possibly TRBD1 (5 bases). TRBV5-3 is designated an ORF whose function remains uncertain. The length of the CDR3 is 15 residues. The V end lost 0 bases, the J end lost 1 base, and 8 bases lay between the germline ends. The CDR3 region has the DNA TGTGCCAGAAGCTTGGGCAGGGTGAGCAATCAGCCCCAGCATTTT. It codes for CARSLGRVSNQPQHF.

The rearrangement links TRBV10-3 to TRBJ2-1; perhaps TRBD2 as D (5 bases). CDR1 and CDR2 from the germline V gene are ENHRY and SYGVKD. The length of the CDR3 is 14 residues. The V end lost 11 bases, the J end lost 5 bases, and 19 bases lay between the germline ends. CDR3 DNA sequence: TGTGCCTCGCGATTCGCGGGCGTACACAATGAGCAGTTCTTC. Encoded protein: CASRFAGVHNEQFF.

This clone has more than one count but fewer than ten. V is TRBV2 and J is TRBJ1-1, with D possibly being TRBD1 (6 bases). The length of the CDR3 is 14 residues. Trimming took 2 bases from V and 0 from J, leaving 7 bases between them. In germline, CDR1 is SNHLY, CDR2 FYNNEI. The CDR3 protein is CASSEQGMNTEAFF. CDR3 in DNA: TGTGCCAGCAGTGAACAGGGGATGAACACTGAAGCTTTCTTT.

This clone has more than one count but fewer than ten. This chain uses TRBV30 with TRBJ2-1, with 11 bases identical to TRBD2. The ends lost 2 bases at V and 2 bases at J; junction bases unmatched: 11. The V gene's germline CDR1 is GTSNPN and CDR2 SVGIG (reference sequence). The CDR3 is made up of 18 amino acids. CDR3: CAWSPPTSGIGAYNEQFF. CDR3 coding DNA: TGTGCCTGGAGTCCCCCGACTAGCGGGATCGGGGCCTACAATGAGCAGTTCTTC.

The V gene is TRBV6-5, the J gene TRBJ2-3; TRBD1 aligns across 8 bases. V trimming: 11 bases; J trimming: 4 bases; junction bases outside the gene matches: 11. The CDR3 totals 14 residues. Germline-derived CDR1 and CDR2 are MNHEY and SVGAGI. The DNA of the CDR3 is TGTGCCGCTTCACAGGGGGTGGGTGCAGATACGCAGTATTTT. Its translation: CAASQGVGADTQYF.

The rearrangement uses TRBV27 and TRBJ2-7; 7 bases are shared with TRBD2. This CDR3 is 14 amino acids long. V shed 5 bases, J shed 2 bases, and the junction held 6 bases outside the gene matches. In germline, CDR1 is MNHEY, CDR2 SMNVEV (reference sequence). The CDR3 sequence: CASSARLATYEQYF. In DNA form, the CDR3 reads TGTGCCAGCAGTGCTCGACTAGCTACCTACGAGCAGTACTTC.

This sequence joins TRBV19 and TRBJ2-5; maybe TRBD1 (5 bases). The V gene lost 10 bases and the J gene lost 5 bases, with 23 bases spanning the gap. Per germline, CDR1 LNHDA and CDR2 SQIVND (reference sequence). This CDR3 is 15 amino acids long. The CDR3 nucleotides read TGTGCCACTCAGGGTTCATTCTTTAATTGGGAGACCCAGTACTTC. It encodes CATQGSFFNWETQYF.

This rearrangement joins TRBV19 to TRBJ2-5; tentative D call: TRBD1 (5 bases). Germline V CDR1 and CDR2: LNHDA, SQIVND (reference sequence). This CDR3 has 14 residues. V lost 5 bases and J lost 4, with 14 bases in between. The CDR3 DNA sequence: TGTGCCAGTAGTCCTCCCAGGGTAGGAGAGACCCAGTACTTC. It yields the protein CASSPPRVGETQYF.

The rearrangement joins TRBV18 to TRBJ1-5; 8 nucleotides line up with TRBD1. The CDR3 consists of 14 residues. Germline V gene sequence: CDR1 KGHSH, CDR2 LQKENI. V lost 6 bases to trimming and J lost 7 bases; unmatched junction nucleotides: 8. The CDR3 region is CASSLDRGAQPQHF. The CDR3 DNA reads TGTGCCAGCTCCCTAGACAGGGGTGCCCAGCCCCAGCATTTT.

The chain is built from TRBV30 and TRBJ1-3; D gene ambiguous. Deletions cut 3 bases from V and 8 bases from J, with 8 bases between. The V gene's germline CDR1 is GTSNPN and CDR2 SVGIG (reference sequence). The CDR3 contains 11 residues. The CDR3 sequence is CAWREGDTIYF. The CDR3, as DNA: TGTGCCTGGAGAGAAGGAGACACCATATATTTT.